These T cell receptor beta chains were read from a single sample in a study of technical replicates of blood from a few donors. The assay was immunoSEQ multiplex PCR, and TCRdb's table has in-frame clones only and misses some. The sample shows roughly 80,000 clones, approximately 93% of them seen only once. Sequencing input: T cells isolated from PBMCs. The receptors shown here come from a human donor in good health. CDR3s include the opening cysteine and the closing phenylalanine or tryptophan. Only part of the rows carry a size: once, few, many, or a class if the clone is expanded.

TRBV4-1	-	TRBJ1-5	CASSQAPGSGQPQHF
TRBV19	once	TRBJ2-7	CASSAGVWTYEQYF
TRBV6-5	-	TRBJ2-1	CASSYGRGSEQFF
TRBV10-2	-	TRBJ1-1	CASSDRTTGYGEAFF
TRBV4-2	-	TRBJ2-1	CASSQEGGLAGWEQFF
TRBV30	-	TRBJ2-2	CAWDRTGENTGELFF
TRBV19	-	TRBJ1-4	CASSSRREDEKLFF
TRBV7-2	-	TRBJ2-7	CASSLDGSYEQYF
TRBV5-1	-	TRBJ1-1	CASSRGTGGSGTEAFF
TRBV7-8	-	TRBJ2-4	CASSLPKRTGKNIQYF
TRBV12-5	once	TRBJ1-4	CASGLGQNEKLFF
TRBV30	-	TRBJ2-7	CAWSVHYEQYF
TRBV9	-	TRBJ2-2	CASSVVEVAGATGELFF
TRBV4-3	-	TRBJ1-2	CASSREGAGGGYGYTF
TRBV4-1	-	TRBJ2-3	CASSQGGGTYFTDTQYF
TRBV28	-	TRBJ2-7	CASSFSGGAFYEQYF
TRBV19	-	TRBJ2-7	CASSIGAGFEQYF
TRBV29-1	-	TRBJ2-1	CSVVSSAAYNEQFF
TRBV6-5	-	TRBJ1-3	CASSPDRVGNTIYF
TRBV4-2	-	TRBJ2-7	CASSQDGGGLAAYEQYF
TRBV27	once	TRBJ2-1	CASSLGHPSYNEQFF
TRBV29-1	-	TRBJ2-3	CSVATSGSADTQYF
TRBV7-9	-	TRBJ2-3	CASSSLRLLAGYTDTQYF
TRBV6-4	-	TRBJ1-1	CASSDSRNTEAFF
TRBV18	-	TRBJ1-2	CASSPKSGTVSNYGYTF
TRBV19	-	TRBJ1-5	CASSIGQGFFNQPQHF
TRBV19	-	TRBJ2-7	CASSIPGQGFYEQYF
TRBV10-2	-	TRBJ1-3	CASSERDTLSGNTIYF
TRBV6-5	-	TRBJ1-2	CASSWDREGRGYTF
TRBV6-6	once	TRBJ2-1	CASAGEGLNEQFF
TRBV28	-	TRBJ2-7	CASSLGDRASYEQYF
TRBV5-1	-	TRBJ2-3	CASASSGSTDTQYF
TRBV15	-	TRBJ2-5	CATSRGGAWNRGLQETQYF
TRBV7-2	-	TRBJ1-2	CASSKTGPYVLSYTF
TRBV19	once	TRBJ2-5	CASSLQTGEETQYF
TRBV28	-	TRBJ2-7	CASSFGPSWQYF
TRBV4-2	-	TRBJ2-1	CASSQNGRGPEQFF
TRBV7-3	-	TRBJ2-7	CASSFGASGIYEQYF
TRBV2	-	TRBJ2-5	CASKNAGGGETQYF
TRBV7-2	-	TRBJ1-3	CASSADWSSGNTIYF
TRBV30	-	TRBJ1-3	CALTGGTFFRSSGNTIYF
TRBV4-2	-	TRBJ2-1	CASSPTSGRGNEQFF